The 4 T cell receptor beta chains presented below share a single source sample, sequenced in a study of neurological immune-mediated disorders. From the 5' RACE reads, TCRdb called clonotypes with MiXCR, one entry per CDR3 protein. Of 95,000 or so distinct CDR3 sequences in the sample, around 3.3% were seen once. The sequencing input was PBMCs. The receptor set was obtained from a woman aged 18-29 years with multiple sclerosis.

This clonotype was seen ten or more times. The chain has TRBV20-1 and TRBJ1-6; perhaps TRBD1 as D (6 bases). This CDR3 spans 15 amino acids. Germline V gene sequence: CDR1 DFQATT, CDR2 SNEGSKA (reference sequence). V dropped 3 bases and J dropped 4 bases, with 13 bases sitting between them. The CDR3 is CSASLTGAYNSPLHF. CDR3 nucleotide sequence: TGCAGTGCTAGCCTGACAGGAGCTTATAATTCACCCCTCCACTTT.

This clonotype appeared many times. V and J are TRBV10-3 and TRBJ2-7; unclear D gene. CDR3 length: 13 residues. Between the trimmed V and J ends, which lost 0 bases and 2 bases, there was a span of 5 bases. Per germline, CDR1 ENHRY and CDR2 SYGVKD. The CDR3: CAISESATYEQYF. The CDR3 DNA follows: TGTGCCATCAGTGAGTCAGCCACCTACGAGCAGTACTTC.

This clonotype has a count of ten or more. In DNA form, the CDR3 reads TGCAGTGCCTCCCCCGGGGCTGAGCAGTACTTC. This gives the protein CSASPGAEQYF. V gene TRBV20-1 combines with J gene TRBJ2-7; TRBD1 or TRBD2 may be the D gene (5 bases each). Germline V CDR1 and CDR2: DFQATT, SNEGSKA (reference sequence). The CDR3 runs 11 residues. V was trimmed by 6 bases and J by 7 bases, leaving 13 bases between them.

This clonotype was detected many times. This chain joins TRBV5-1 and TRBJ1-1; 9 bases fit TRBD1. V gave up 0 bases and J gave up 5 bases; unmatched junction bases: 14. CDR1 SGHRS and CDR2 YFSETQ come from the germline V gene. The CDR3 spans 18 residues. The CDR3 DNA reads TGCGCCAGCAGCTTGGGGGTTGGGACAGGGTCTTTGAGAACTGAAGCTTTCTTT. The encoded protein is CASSLGVGTGSLRTEAFF.